This TCR beta chain is drawn from a study of T cell changes during pregnancy in multiple sclerosis. The assay was immunoSEQ multiplex PCR, and TCRdb's table has in-frame clones only and misses some. Among roughly 30,000 clones listed, roughly 91% were seen once. The ends were cut back, 7 bases at V and 5 bases at J, with 11 bases in the middle. The CDR3 sequence is 13 residues long. Germline V gene lookup returns CDR1 SNHLY and CDR2 FYNNEI. The clonotype originates from a female donor with multiple sclerosis, enrolled in a pregnancy study. V and J are TRBV2 and TRBJ2-2; tentative D call: TRBD2 (6 bases). The sample in question was CD8+ T cells from peripheral blood mononuclear cells, obtained before pregnancy. CDR3 coding DNA: TGTGCCAGCAAGGGTGGGGGGACCGGGGAGCTGTTTTTT. This codes for CASKGGGTGELFF. The variable domain in full, with the rest retrieved from reference TRBV2 and TRBJ2-2, is EPEVTQTPSHQVTQMGQEVILRCVPISNHLYFYWYRQILGQKVEFLVSFYNNEISEKSEIFDDQFSVERPDGSNFTLKIRSTKLEDSAMYFCASKGGGTGELFFGEGSRLTVL.